This T cell receptor (beta chain) stems from a study of T cells in narcolepsy. Looking at the study overall: Donors had narcolepsy type 1 or type 2, or were healthy controls.

This CDR3 contains 13 residues. Germline CDR1 SGHDT, CDR2 YYEEEE. The V end was cut by 1 base, the J end by 4 bases, with 8 bases between. In this sample, this clone turned up once. Its cognate antigen is unknown. Study results and limitations: Reportedly, autoreactive clonotypes were serially detected in patients' blood but not controls'. Autoreactive clone sequences were missing from some blood memory CD4+ repertoires. Autoreactive HCRT-specific and TRIB2-specific clonotypes were marked in same-patient CSF-versus-blood CD4+ comparisons.

The table came from immunoSEQ multiplex PCR; TCRdb's copy has only in-frame clones and leaves some out. The sample has 20,000 to 25,000 clones; 92% are singletons. The sequence came from a human donor with narcolepsy. The sample consisted of CD45RA- memory CD4+ T cells from PBMCs. J is TRBJ2-5 and V is TRBV5-6; D is unclear. The CDR3 reads CASSLYSGETQYF. Here the CDR3 DNA reads TGTGCCAGCAGCTTGTACTCGGGAGAGACCCAGTACTTC.